The rows below give T cell receptor beta chains drawn from one sample of a study of neurological immune-mediated disorders. TCRdb ran MiXCR on the 5' RACE reads and lists one entry per CDR3 protein. The sample yields approximately 89,000 distinct CDR3 sequences, approximately 13% seen once. Specimen: PBMCs. The receptors originated from a female donor with HTLV-1-associated myelopathy (HAM/TSP). Each CDR3 is given with its conserved first and last residue. Fields, in order: J gene, V gene, CDR3 protein.

TRBJ2-3 TRBV6-2/TRBV6-3 CASSYWSVAPDTQYF
TRBJ2-7 TRBV4-2 CASSQEVAGGYEQYF
TRBJ2-1 TRBV10-3 CAITEGLADYNEQFF
TRBJ2-7 TRBV20-1 CSPSRQGSYEQYF
TRBJ2-5 TRBV28 CASSLYPRRGQETQYF
TRBJ2-2 TRBV28 CASRTVAGANTGELFF
TRBJ2-7 TRBV29-1 CSVSSGGSSYEQYF
TRBJ2-7 TRBV7-8 CASSLGEQYF
TRBJ2-3 TRBV7-9 CASTSSAGPTDTQYF
TRBJ2-2 TRBV7-2 CASSSYGTGVSGGELFF
TRBJ2-3 TRBV7-8 CASSPLRGSTDTQYF
TRBJ2-3 TRBV10-3 CAISSDTDTQYF
TRBJ1-2 TRBV18 CASSSGQGGGYGYTF
TRBJ2-1 TRBV7-6 CASSSKSGAGGPSEQFF
TRBJ2-2 TRBV6-5 CASRSQGANTGELFF
TRBJ2-1 TRBV5-1 CASSSPYNEQFF
TRBJ2-1 TRBV9 CASSATSGPNNEQFF
TRBJ2-7 TRBV5-1 CASSAGQGSYEQYF
TRBJ2-7 TRBV7-2 CASSLGGAIREQYF
TRBJ2-7 TRBV5-1 CASSQQGYEQYF
TRBJ1-1 TRBV2 CASSEEAGGGARAFF
TRBJ2-5 TRBV9 CASSVGPGAQETQYF
TRBJ2-1 TRBV20-1 CSVSSGGANEQFF
TRBJ2-7 TRBV4-1 CASSQDRGGGYEQYF
TRBJ2-3 TRBV6-1 CASARGGGEDTQYF
TRBJ2-3 TRBV5-1 CASSPQGGGNTDTQYF
TRBJ2-7 TRBV5-1 CASSIGPGQGAYEQYF
TRBJ1-2 TRBV28 CASTELRQGRNYGYTF
TRBJ2-1 TRBV6-5 CASRKGQGNSYNEQFF
TRBJ2-1 TRBV4-1 CASSPGTGSYNEQFF
TRBJ2-1 TRBV12-3/TRBV12-4 CASSFGALSGNEQFF